These 9 T cell receptor beta chains were sequenced from one sample in a study of blood T cell repertoires in COVID-19. The table came from immunoSEQ multiplex PCR; TCRdb's copy has only in-frame clones and leaves some out. Among 150,000 to 200,000 clones listed, about 80% were seen once. Source material: PBMCs or T cells enriched from blood (not recorded which). The receptors originated from a woman in her 70s in a cohort exposed to, infected with or recovered from COVID-19 (not recorded which).

CDR3 residues: CASSLTVESPLHF. CDR3 nucleotide sequence: TGTGCCAGCAGCTTAACGGTAGAATCACCCCTCCACTTT. The V gene is TRBV7-3, the J gene TRBJ1-6; no reliable D call. Germline values: CDR1 SGHTA, CDR2 FQGTGA. The CDR3 is 13 amino acids. V was pared by 0 bases and J by 10 bases, with 7 bases between.

V and J are TRBV28 and TRBJ1-2, with 8 bases that match TRBD1. CDR3 length: 12 residues. The V segment lost 11 bases and the J segment 6 bases; nucleotides outside the gene matches: 8. The V gene's germline CDR1 is MDHEN and CDR2 SYDVKM. The CDR3: CAGGQGTDGYTF. CDR3 in DNA: TGTGCCGGTGGACAGGGAACAGATGGCTACACCTTC.

CDR3 sequence (DNA): TGTGCCAGCAGTTCGGTTTCCGATACGCAGTATTTT. It specifies CASSSVSDTQYF. V is TRBV12-3 or TRBV12-4 and J is TRBJ2-3; D ambiguous. V was shortened by 4 bases and J by 6 bases, with 8 bases between the two germline ends. The CDR3 length is 12 residues.

V usage is TRBV2 and J usage is TRBJ2-5, with 14 bases aligning to TRBD2. CDR3 length equals 15 residues. V dropped 10 bases and J dropped 5; count of bases not matched to a gene: 9. Germline CDR1 and CDR2: SNHLY and FYNNEI. The CDR3 nucleotides read TGTGCCATCCAACCGGGACTAGCGGGAGCGGAGACCCAGTACTTC. Protein: CAIQPGLAGAETQYF.

This chain uses TRBV5-1 with TRBJ2-5, with 11 bases that match TRBD2. This CDR3 spans 16 amino acids. CDR1 is SGHRS, CDR2 YFSETQ, per germline. The junction had 8 bases not matched to a gene; V was cut back by 0 bases and J by 7 bases. The CDR3 reads CASSLEIAGGPATQYF. Written as DNA, the CDR3 is TGCGCCAGCAGCTTGGAGATAGCGGGAGGGCCTGCGACCCAGTACTTC. Drawing the rest from reference TRBV5-1 and TRBJ2-5, the complete variable domain is KAGVTQTPRYLIKTRGQQVTLSCSPISGHRSVSWYQQTPGQGLQFLFEYFSETQRNKGNFPGRFSGRQFSNSRSEMNVSTLELGDSALYLCASSLEIAGGPATQYFGPGTRLLVL.

V usage is TRBV3-1 (or the pseudogene TRBV3-2) and J usage is TRBJ2-7, with D tentatively TRBD2 (5 bases). The V gene lost 5 bases and the J gene lost 2 bases, with 13 bases spanning the gap. Germline CDR1 and CDR2: LGHDT and YNNKEL (reference sequence). CDR3 size: 14 residues. This chain's CDR3 is CASSSRPGTYEQYF. The CDR3 coding sequence is TGTGCCAGCAGCTCCCGACCCGGGACCTACGAGCAGTACTTC.

This clone was detected only a few times. The chain has TRBV2 and TRBJ2-7; the match to TRBD1 covers 8 bases. This CDR3 has 12 amino acids. Germline trimming cut 4 bases from V and 7 bases from J; bases unmatched to any gene: 3. Germline assignment: CDR1 SNHLY and CDR2 FYNNEI. The CDR3 region is CASSVRQGEQYF. As DNA, the CDR3 is TGTGCCAGCAGTGTGCGACAGGGGGAGCAGTACTTC. Full variable domain (missing parts from reference TRBV2 and TRBJ2-7): EPEVTQTPSHQVTQMGQEVILRCVPISNHLYFYWYRQILGQKVEFLVSFYNNEISEKSEIFDDQFSVERPDGSNFTLKIRSTKLEDSAMYFCASSVRQGEQYFGPGTRLTVT.

The chain couples TRBV4-3 to TRBJ1-4; D is ambiguous. The ends were cut back, 0 bases at V and 12 bases at J, with 29 bases in the middle. This CDR3 spans 19 amino acids. Germline loops: CDR1 LGHNA, CDR2 YSLEER. The CDR3 sequence is CASSQDFPGKAVSGGELFF. The CDR3 nucleotides read TGCGCCAGCAGCCAAGATTTTCCGGGGAAGGCCGTTTCTGGTGGGGAACTGTTTTTT.

The count of this clone is one. V is TRBV21-1 and J is TRBJ2-1; no DNA check was done on the table's D call, TRBD1. TRBV21-1 represents a pseudogene. The CDR3 is made up of 14 amino acids. The CDR3 DNA follows: TGTGCCAGCAGCACCCAGGACAAATACAATGAGCAGTTCTTC. Translation: CASSTQDKYNEQFF.